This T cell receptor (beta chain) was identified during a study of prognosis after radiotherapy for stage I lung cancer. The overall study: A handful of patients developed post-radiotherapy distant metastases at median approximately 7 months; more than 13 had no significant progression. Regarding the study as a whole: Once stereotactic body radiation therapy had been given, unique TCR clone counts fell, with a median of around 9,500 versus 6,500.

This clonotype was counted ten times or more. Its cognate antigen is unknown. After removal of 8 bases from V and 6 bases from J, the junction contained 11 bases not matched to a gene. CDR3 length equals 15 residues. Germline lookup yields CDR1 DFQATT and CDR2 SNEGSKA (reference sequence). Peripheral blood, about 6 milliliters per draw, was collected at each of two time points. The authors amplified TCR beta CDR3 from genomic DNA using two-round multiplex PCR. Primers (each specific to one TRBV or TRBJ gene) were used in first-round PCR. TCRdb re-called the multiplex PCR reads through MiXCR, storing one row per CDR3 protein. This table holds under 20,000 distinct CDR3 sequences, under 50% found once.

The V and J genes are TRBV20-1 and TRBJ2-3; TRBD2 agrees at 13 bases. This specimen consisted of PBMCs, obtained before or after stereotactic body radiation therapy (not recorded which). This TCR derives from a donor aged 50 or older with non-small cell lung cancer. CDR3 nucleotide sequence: TGCAGTACCCCCCAGACTAGCGGGGGGCGGGATACGCAGTATTTT. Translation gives CSTPQTSGGRDTQYF.